This entry lists 9 T cell receptor beta chains sequenced from one sample in a study of blood T cells in healthy people across ages. A J-beta primer mix and a sample-barcoded 5' primer were used in a second PCR of about 6 to 12 cycles. TCRdb re-derived calls from the 5' RACE reads in MiXCR, one entry per CDR3 protein. This table has 1.6 million or so distinct CDR3 sequences, about 31% appearing once. Sequencing was done on a sample of blood. The receptor set was obtained from a woman in her thirties in good health.

This clonotype was seen a few times. V gene TRBV28 combines with J gene TRBJ2-7, with 7 bases identical to TRBD1. V shed 2 bases and J 3 bases; nucleotides not matched to a gene: 7. CDR3 length: 15 residues. CDR1 is MDHEN, CDR2 SYDVKM, per germline. CDR3 residues: CASSLGGQLNYEQYF. The CDR3 DNA reads as TGTGCCAGCAGTTTAGGGGGACAGCTAAACTACGAGCAGTACTTC.

The chain couples TRBV5-1 to TRBJ2-1, with 7 positions matching TRBD1. The V gene's germline CDR1 is SGHRS and CDR2 YFSETQ. The V and J ends lost 8 bases and 4 bases, in that order; junction bases with no gene match: 12. This CDR3 has 15 amino acids. CDR3 sequence reads: CARSNRGRSYNEQFF. CDR3 nucleotides: TGCGCCAGATCCAACAGGGGACGGAGTTACAATGAGCAGTTCTTC.

This clonotype occurred many times. The CDR3: CASRPRAAYNEQFF. The CDR3 bases are TGCGCCAGCAGGCCACGGGCGGCTTACAATGAGCAGTTCTTC. The chain joins TRBV5-1 to TRBJ2-1; D unclear. V was clipped by 5 bases and J by 4 bases, with 13 bases between them. The CDR3 consists of 14 residues. Germline values: CDR1 SGHRS, CDR2 YFSETQ.

This clonotype was picked up many times. V gene TRBV10-3 combines with J gene TRBJ2-7; D may correspond to TRBD1 or TRBD2 (6 bases each). V lost 10 bases to trimming and J lost 5 bases, with 24 bases between them. Germline V gene data show CDR1 as ENHRY and CDR2 as SYGVKD. The CDR3 extends over 15 amino acids. The CDR3 DNA follows: TGTGCCACTCTCCCGGGAGAGGGGGGTATCGACGAGCAGTACTTC. Translating it yields CATLPGEGGIDEQYF.

This sequence joins TRBV6-2 or TRBV6-3 and TRBJ2-7, with TRBD2 identical over 10 bases. V lost 1 base and J lost 6; bases outside the gene matches: 9. This CDR3 spans 16 amino acids. Germline V CDR1 and CDR2: MNHEY, SVGEGT. The CDR3 protein is CASSYLGLAGVSEQYF. The DNA for the CDR3 is TGTGCCAGCAGTTACTTAGGCCTAGCGGGAGTATCCGAGCAGTACTTC.

There are a few counts of this clonotype. V usage is TRBV20-1 and J usage is TRBJ2-1; TRBD2 agrees at 9 bases. This CDR3 has 17 residues. Germline CDR1 DFQATT, CDR2 SNEGSKA (reference sequence). The junction had 11 bases not matched to a gene; V was cut back by 5 bases and J by 0 bases. CDR3 DNA: TGCAGTGCTTATGGGCTAGCGGGGCAAAGCTCCTACAATGAGCAGTTCTTC. Protein: CSAYGLAGQSSYNEQFF.

This clonotype was recorded at least ten times. This chain links TRBV2 with TRBJ2-7; 12 nucleotides line up with TRBD2. This CDR3 spans 15 amino acids. Trimming at V came to 6 bases and at J to 4 bases, leaving 7 bases not matched to a gene. CDR1 is SNHLY, CDR2 FYNNEI, per germline. The CDR3 DNA reads TGTGCCAGCAGGGACGGGACTAGCGGGCTGTACGAGCAGTACTTC. It is translated as CASRDGTSGLYEQYF.

The chain employs TRBV5-1 and TRBJ2-2; 9 nucleotides agree with TRBD1. There are 15 residues in the CDR3. With V trimmed by 1 base and J by 3 bases, 1 base remained unmatched. Germline V gives CDR1 SGHRS, CDR2 YFSETQ. The DNA for the CDR3 is TGCGCCAGCAGCTTGTGGGACAGGGACACCGGGGAGCTGTTTTTT. Amino acids: CASSLWDRDTGELFF.

Points on this clonotype: One end of the junction does not line up with germline, which may come from a read error. This sequence joins TRBV20-1 and TRBJ2-2; 12 nucleotides line up with TRBD2. The CDR3 extends over 14 amino acids. CDR1 is DFQATT and CDR2 is SNEGSKA in the germline V gene (reference sequence). The CDR3 sequence is CSARTSGNTGVLFF. CDR3 nucleotide sequence: TGCAGTGCACGGACTAGCGGGAACACCGGGGTGCTGTTTTTT.